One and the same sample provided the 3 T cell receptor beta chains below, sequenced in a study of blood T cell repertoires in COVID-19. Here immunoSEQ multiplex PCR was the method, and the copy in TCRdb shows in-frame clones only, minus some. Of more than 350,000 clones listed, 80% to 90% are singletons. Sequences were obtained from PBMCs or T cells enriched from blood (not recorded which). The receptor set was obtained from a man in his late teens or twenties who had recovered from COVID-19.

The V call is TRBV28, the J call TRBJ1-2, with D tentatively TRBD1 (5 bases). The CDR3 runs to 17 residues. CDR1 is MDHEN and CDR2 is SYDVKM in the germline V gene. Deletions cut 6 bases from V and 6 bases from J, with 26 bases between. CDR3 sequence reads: CASRRTRGVRLNNGYTF. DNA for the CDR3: TGTGCCAGCAGAAGAACAAGGGGCGTGAGGCTAAATAATGGCTACACCTTC.

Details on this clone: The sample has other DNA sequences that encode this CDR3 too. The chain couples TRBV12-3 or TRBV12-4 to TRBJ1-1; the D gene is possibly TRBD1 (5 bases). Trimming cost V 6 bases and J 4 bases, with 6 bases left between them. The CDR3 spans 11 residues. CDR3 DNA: TGTGCCAGCAGAAGGGGCACTGAAGCTTTCTTT. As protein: CASRRGTEAFF.

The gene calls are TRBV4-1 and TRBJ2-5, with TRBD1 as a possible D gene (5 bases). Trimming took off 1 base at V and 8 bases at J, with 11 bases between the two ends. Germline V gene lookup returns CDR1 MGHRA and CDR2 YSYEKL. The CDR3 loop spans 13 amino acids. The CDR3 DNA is TGCGCCAGCAGCCAAGGGGCAAGGGGTACCCAGTACTTC. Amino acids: CASSQGARGTQYF.